This TCR beta chain was identified during a study of cytomegalovirus exposure and HLA in healthy donors (TCRdb year 2017). Notes on the research overall: The 500 to 800 repertoires of the first cohort and the roughly 110 validation repertoires were produced on the same platform, according to a later analysis. The study aimed to test whether signatures of past pathogen exposure could be identified by cataloging public T cell receptors. A separate validation cohort of over 95 different subjects was used in addition to the 666-subject first cohort. To predict cytomegalovirus infection status, the study combined high-throughput TCR immunosequencing, statistical association of individual TCRs with disease status, and machine learning. The research as a whole found: The authors suggested that the approach could potentially be extended to other disease states and immunological phenotypes. The validation cohort had no HLA typing available for a later analysis, so co-occurrence within that cohort was assessed over all 130 or so repertoires. Most TCR sequences were seen in very few donors, while some public TCRs were found in many individuals. The study gave a list of about 150 TCR beta chains associated with cytomegalovirus. A few of the identified cytomegalovirus-associated TCR beta chains were confirmed in vitro to be specific for cytomegalovirus antigens. In a later analysis, TCRs clustered in the first cohort were found to also tend to co-occur in the roughly 120 validation repertoires, with about 93% of cluster scores above 0. The classifier was reported to diagnose cytomegalovirus status with high specificity and sensitivity in both the original and validation cohorts.

The donors belonged to the validation cohort of roughly 120 subjects, which was separate from the approximately 700-subject first cohort. The V and J ends are trimmed by 4 bases and 5 bases, leaving 15 bases between them. The germline V gene supplies CDR1 SGHRS and CDR2 YFSETQ. The CDR3 contains 14 residues, cysteine and phenylalanine counted. Of the read, only the CDR3 DNA is kept; its 42 bases are in frame from base 1. This clone appeared a single time. Its target antigen remains unknown. Base qualities are not at hand, and no much larger clone is one base apart. The library was made by the immunoSEQ multiplex PCR assay. Per the original workflow: A statistical classification framework was developed to diagnose cytomegalovirus status using the catalog of TCR beta chain sequences. The table was pulled from immuneACCESS by TCRdb, which kept in-frame rearrangements only. Such tables lose some clones; where checked, under half of the loss comes from unresolved V genes, and the rest has no known cause. The DNA was the basis for D and trimming; V, J and clone size are from that table. The sample has 160,000 or so clones on record, roughly 91% of them singletons. 2.5% to 3.5% of the sample comes from the top ten.

The TCR was taken from a man younger than 30 in good health and CMV-seronegative. The sequence joins TRBV5-1 to TRBJ2-5; tentative D gene TRBD2, with 5 bases matching. Input material: PBMCs. The sequence in DNA is TGCGCCAGCAGCCTAGGAGGCCCCGTGGAGACCCAGTACTTC. It specifies CASSLGGPVETQYF.